The TCR beta chain described here comes from a study of T cell responses to AZD1222 COVID-19 vaccine (dated by TCRdb to 2020 to 2022). The study in broad terms: A total of around 240 trial participants underwent TCR sequencing, of whom about 210 received two doses of AZD1222 and about 26 received two doses of the MenACWY control vaccine. Trial participants were enrolled into age subgroups of 18-55, 56-69 and 70-plus years, which contained 148, 28 and 57 TCR-sequenced participants, respectively.

The CDR3 regions of human TCRbeta chains were analyzed by immunosequencing. Turning to the authors' computational methods: Repertoire TCRs were checked for matches against a reference library of SARS-CoV-2-specific TCRs that had been generated using the MIRA antigen-specificity platform. Breadth meant the fraction of unique TCRs that were SARS-CoV-2-associated, whereas depth meant the fraction of total T cells that were SARS-CoV-2-associated. Using the MIRA data, every spike-specific TCR was mapped to the spike region that the TCR reacted to and assigned to either a CD4 or a CD8 class. Log10-transformed breadth and depth values were compared by one-way ANOVA with Sidak's multiple comparisons tests. What TCRdb holds here is the immuneACCESS table cut down to in-frame rearrangements. Part of the clones is not present; checked against another copy, under half of the missing clones reflect an unresolved V gene, and the others are unexplained. That table gives V, J and clone size, and the DNA gave D and trimming. The sample has about 210,000 clones on record, approximately 94% of them singletons. The ten largest account for over 1.5% of the sample.

The sample's time point label, decoded: about 28 days (+/-7) after the second vaccine dose. According to the study, the label for this sample's treatment or condition signals: meningococcal conjugate vaccine given as trial control. Vaccinee samples were obtained from the UK trials COV001 and COV002, which included a single-blind randomized controlled phase 2/3 trial of AZD1222 (ChAdOx1 nCoV-19) in healthy adults. For TCRbeta chain sequencing, PBMC samples from trial participants were taken at day 0 and at day 28 after the second dose. The paper as a whole reports these results and caveats: Spike-specific TCR breadth and depth rose significantly after two AZD1222 doses compared with day 0 and with MenACWY recipients. No day 14 peak-response samples were available, so repertoires were characterized only after the peak T cell response. Reportedly, close to half of the unique spike-specific TCRs recognized epitopes lying outside the regions that are mutated in the B.1.351 and B.1.1.7 variants. Conclusions about previously exposed vaccinees are limited because only 6 or 7 AZD1222 recipients were SARS-CoV-2 seropositive at baseline. CD4 TCRs associated with the vaccine covered the entire spike protein, and the dominant responses were in regions 160-218 and 743-854. The 56-69-year group was small, and its depth increase did not reach significance, likely because of low power. Participants were mostly white British, with more females than males. The authors suggested clonal diversity may have been underestimated.

The CDR3 starts with the cysteine, ends with the phenylalanine, and has 14 residues. Of the read, only the CDR3 DNA is kept; its 42 bases are in frame from base 1. As encoded in the germline V gene, CDR1 is SGHDT while CDR2 is YYEEEE. V sheds 1 base and J sheds 6 bases, leaving 13 bases between their ends. In the case of this clone: It lacks a known antigen. No clone much larger than this one lies a single base away; base qualities are absent.

This material consisted of peripheral blood, taken 28 days after the second dose of the MenACWY control vaccine. Recombination linked TRBV5-6 to TRBJ1-2; the D gene remains uncertain. The sequence derives from an adult who received the MenACWY meningococcal vaccine as a control. DNA sequence: TGTGCCAGCAGCTTGTCTGGCGGGTGGGATGGCTACACCTTC. Its translation is CASSLSGGWDGYTF.